The 18 T cell receptor beta chains below all came from one sample that was sequenced in a study of cytomegalovirus exposure and HLA in healthy donors. Vbeta (60) and Jbeta (13) primers were used in the PCR. Only in-frame clones appear in the TCRdb table, and some are missing; sequencing was by immunoSEQ multiplex PCR. The profile shows around 210,000 clones, around 75% of them singletons. Sequenced: PBMCs. The receptor source for this set is a male donor in good health and CMV-seropositive.

V is TRBV5-1 and J is TRBJ2-7, with D unclear. V gave up 3 bases and J gave up 7 bases, with 11 bases separating them. Germline values: CDR1 SGHRS, CDR2 YFSETQ. The CDR3 spans 12 residues. The CDR3 sequence: CASSSTVSEQYF. CDR3 bases: TGCGCCAGCAGCTCGACTGTGTCAGAGCAGTACTTC.

CDR3 sequence: CASSSRQGPSGETQYF. CDR3 bases: TGTGCCAGCAGCTCTAGACAGGGGCCGTCCGGGGAGACCCAGTACTTC. This chain joins TRBV7-6 and TRBJ2-5; 8 bases align to TRBD1. Germline V gene sequence: CDR1 SGHVS, CDR2 FNYEAQ. This CDR3 comprises 16 residues. Trimming removed 4 bases from V and 5 bases from J; junction bases left unmatched: 12. Drawing the rest from reference TRBV7-6 and TRBJ2-5, the complete variable domain is GAGVSQSPRYKVTKRGQDVALRCDPISGHVSLYWYRQALGQGPEFLTYFNYEAQQDKSGLPNDRFSAERPEGSISTLTIQRTEQRDSAMYRCASSSRQGPSGETQYFGPGTRLLVL.

About this clone: One end of the junction is discordant with germline, which a read error may explain. The V gene is TRBV7-9, the J gene TRBJ2-7; perhaps TRBD1 as D (7 bases). Germline loops: CDR1 SEHNR, CDR2 FQNEAQ (reference sequence). The length of the CDR3 is 14 residues. The CDR3 nucleotides are TGTTCCAGCAGTTCTCAGGGGGGTGGCTACGAGCAGTACTTC. As protein: CSSSSQGGGYEQYF. The full variable domain, with the rest looked up from reference TRBV7-9 and TRBJ2-7, is DTGVSQNPRHKITKRGQNVTFRCDPISEHNRLYWYRQTLGQGPEFLTYFQNEAQLEKSRLLSDRFSAERPKGSFSTLEIQRTEQGDSAMYLCSSSSQGGGYEQYFGPGTRLTVT.

This chain joins TRBV4-2 and TRBJ2-3; no clear D gene. V was clipped by 0 bases and J by 1 base, with 11 bases between them. Looked up from germline, CDR1 is LGHNA and CDR2 is YNFKEQ. CDR3 length: 16 residues. The CDR3 sequence is CASSQDSNQGTDTQYF. In nucleotides, the CDR3 is TGTGCCAGCAGCCAAGACTCGAACCAGGGCACAGATACGCAGTATTTT.

The chain has TRBV2 and TRBJ1-5; unclear D gene. Per germline, CDR1 SNHLY and CDR2 FYNNEI. Trimming removed 6 bases from V and 0 bases from J, with 3 bases in between. The CDR3 is 12 residues long. CDR3: CASSGSNQPQHF. The CDR3 DNA follows: TGTGCCAGCAGCGGTAGCAATCAGCCCCAGCATTTT.

The rearrangement uses TRBV4-2 and TRBJ1-2; no reliable D call. With 1 base removed from V and 7 bases from J, the gap between germline ends came to 13 bases. The CDR3 is 14 residues long. Germline CDR1 is LGHNA and CDR2 is YNFKEQ. The CDR3 region has the DNA TGTGCCAGCAGCCAAGTTGGGCAGGTGGGTGGCTACACCTTC. It specifies CASSQVGQVGGYTF.

The chain couples TRBV7-9 to TRBJ1-2, with TRBD1 as a possible D gene (6 bases). The germline CDR1 and CDR2 sequences are SEHNR and FQNEAQ (reference sequence). V gave up 2 bases and J gave up 8 bases, with 18 bases separating them. This CDR3 is built from 15 residues. CDR3 in amino acids: CASSLKAGAQPGYTF. CDR3 in DNA: TGTGCCAGCAGCTTAAAGGCAGGGGCACAACCAGGCTACACCTTC.

This clone was counted a few times. The chain joins TRBV6-5 to TRBJ2-3, with 10 bases lining up with TRBD1. J lost 1 base, V lost 3 bases, and 4 bases had no gene match. Germline values: CDR1 MNHEY, CDR2 SVGAGI. The CDR3 is 16 amino acids. CDR3 bases: TGTGCCAGCAGTTATTCGACAGGGGGCCGCACAGATACGCAGTATTTT. Protein: CASSYSTGGRTDTQYF.

The chain recombines TRBV7-2 with TRBJ2-1, with 7 bases identical to TRBD2. CDR1 SGHTA and CDR2 FQGNSA come from the germline V gene. V lost 5 bases and J lost 6; bases outside the gene matches: 1. The CDR3 spans 12 residues. The CDR3 region has the DNA TGTGCCAGCAGCGGACTAGGCAATGAGCAGTTCTTC. The encoded protein is CASSGLGNEQFF.

CDR3 bases: TGTGCCAGCAGCTTGACAGGGGGAAGCACTGAAGCTTTCTTT. It yields the protein CASSLTGGSTEAFF. The V call is TRBV5-8, the J call TRBJ1-1, with TRBD1 matching over 8 bases. This CDR3 contains 14 residues. The V gene end was trimmed by 1 base and the J gene end by 4 bases; junction bases not matched to a gene: 3. Germline CDR1 SGHTS, CDR2 YDEGEE.

The chain is built from TRBV6-5 and TRBJ1-1, with D possibly matching TRBD1 (6 bases). Germline CDR1 reads MNHEY; CDR2 reads SVGAGI. The V end lost 4 bases, the J end lost 4 bases, and 10 bases lay between the germline ends. This CDR3 is built from 13 residues. The CDR3 DNA reads TGTGCCAGCAGTTTCAGGGGTGGCACTGAAGCTTTCTTT. Its translation is CASSFRGGTEAFF.

This clone has just a few counts. The rearrangement joins TRBV7-6 to TRBJ2-2; D ambiguous. This CDR3 is built from 15 residues. Germline values: CDR1 SGHVS, CDR2 FNYEAQ. The V end lost 0 bases, the J end lost 4 bases, and 9 bases lay between the germline ends. The CDR3 DNA reads as TGTGCCAGCAGCTTAGCCCCCAGATTCACCGGGGAGCTGTTTTTT. Translated: CASSLAPRFTGELFF.

In this sample, this clone turned up once. V gene TRBV6-5 combines with J gene TRBJ1-5, with unresolved D. CDR1 and CDR2 (germline): MNHEY, SVGAGI. Trimming took off 2 bases at V and 4 bases at J, with 9 bases between the two ends. CDR3 size: 14 residues. For the CDR3, the DNA is TGTGCCAGCAGTTACGGGCACTTTAATCAGCCCCAGCATTTT. Translating it yields CASSYGHFNQPQHF.

The gene calls are TRBV7-2 and TRBJ2-3, with D maybe TRBD2 (6 bases). This CDR3 contains 14 residues. Looked up from germline, CDR1 is SGHTA and CDR2 is FQGNSA. Deletions cut 5 bases from V and 6 bases from J, with 15 bases between. The DNA for the CDR3 is TGTGCCAGCAGCCTGACTAGGTGGACTGATACGCAGTATTTT. Protein sequence: CASSLTRWTDTQYF.

This clone was seen a few times. The V and J genes are TRBV4-3 and TRBJ2-1; possibly TRBD2 for D (5 bases). V lost 5 bases to trimming and J lost 0 bases, with 14 bases between them. The germline V gene encodes CDR1 LGHNA and CDR2 YSLEER. The CDR3 length is 16 residues. The CDR3 bases are TGCGCCAGCAGCGCTCGAGGGCTGAGCTCCTACAATGAGCAGTTCTTC. This sequence encodes CASSARGLSSYNEQFF.

The chain employs TRBV9 and TRBJ1-5; TRBD1 is a possible D gene (5 bases). The CDR3 is 14 amino acids. Trimming removed 7 bases from V and 1 base from J, with 12 bases in between. Germline assignment: CDR1 SGDLS and CDR2 YYNGEE. For the CDR3, the DNA is TGTGCCAGCGGGAGGGGATTGAGCAATCAGCCCCAGCATTTT. It yields the protein CASGRGLSNQPQHF.

The V call is TRBV25-1, the J call TRBJ2-1; D is perhaps TRBD2 (6 bases). The CDR3 is 16 amino acids. In germline, CDR1 is MGHDK, CDR2 SYGVNS. The V gene lost 1 base and the J gene lost 8 bases, with 18 bases spanning the gap. The CDR3 nucleotides read TGTGCCAGCAGTGAATTGGGACTCGACGGGATGGATGAGCAGTTCTTC. It is translated as CASSELGLDGMDEQFF.

This chain links TRBV19 with TRBJ2-3; perhaps TRBD1 as D (5 bases). Germline lookup yields CDR1 LNHDA and CDR2 SQIVND (reference sequence). The CDR3 is 18 residues long. Trimming took 0 bases from V and 4 from J, leaving 20 bases between them. CDR3 loop: CASSIDKGKTYYADTQYF. The CDR3 DNA reads as TGTGCCAGTAGTATAGATAAGGGGAAAACCTATTATGCAGATACGCAGTATTTT.